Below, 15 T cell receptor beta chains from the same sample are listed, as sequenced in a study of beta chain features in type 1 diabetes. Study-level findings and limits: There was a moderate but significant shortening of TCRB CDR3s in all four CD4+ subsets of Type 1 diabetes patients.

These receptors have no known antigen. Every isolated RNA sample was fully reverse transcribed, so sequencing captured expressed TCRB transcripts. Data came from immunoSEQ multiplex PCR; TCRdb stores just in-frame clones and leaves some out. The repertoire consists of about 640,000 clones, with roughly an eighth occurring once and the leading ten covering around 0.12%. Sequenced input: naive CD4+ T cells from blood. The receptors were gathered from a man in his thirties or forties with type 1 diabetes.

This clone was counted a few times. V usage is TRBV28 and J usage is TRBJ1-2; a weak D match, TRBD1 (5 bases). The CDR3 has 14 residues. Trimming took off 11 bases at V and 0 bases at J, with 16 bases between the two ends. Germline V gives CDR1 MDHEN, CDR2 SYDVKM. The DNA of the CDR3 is TGTGCCGGCTTGGGGCGCGGCCCTAACTATGGCTACACCTTC. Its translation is CAGLGRGPNYGYTF.

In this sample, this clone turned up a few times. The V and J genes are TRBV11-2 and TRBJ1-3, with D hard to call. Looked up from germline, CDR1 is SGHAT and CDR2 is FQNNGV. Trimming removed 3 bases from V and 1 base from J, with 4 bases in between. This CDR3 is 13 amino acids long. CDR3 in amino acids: CASSFVSGNTIYF. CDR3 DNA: TGTGCCAGCAGCTTCGTATCTGGAAACACCATATATTTT.

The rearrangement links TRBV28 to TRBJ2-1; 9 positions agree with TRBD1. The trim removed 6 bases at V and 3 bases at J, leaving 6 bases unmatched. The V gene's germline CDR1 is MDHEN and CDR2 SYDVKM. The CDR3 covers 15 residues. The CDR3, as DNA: TGTGCCAGCAGCTTGGACAGGGGAATCTACAATGAGCAGTTCTTC. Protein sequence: CASSLDRGIYNEQFF. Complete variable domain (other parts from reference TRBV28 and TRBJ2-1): DVKVTQSSRYLVKRTGEKVFLECVQDMDHENMFWYRQDPGLGLRLIYFSYDVKMKEKGDIPEGYSVSREKKERFSLILESASTNQTSMYLCASSLDRGIYNEQFFGPGTRLTVL.

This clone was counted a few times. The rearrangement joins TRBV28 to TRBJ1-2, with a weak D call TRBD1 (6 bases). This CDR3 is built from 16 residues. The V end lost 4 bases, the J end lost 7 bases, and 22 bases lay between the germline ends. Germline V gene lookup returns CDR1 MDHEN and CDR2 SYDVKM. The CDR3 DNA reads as TGTGCCAGCAGTTCCGCCGGGACTCAAGGGGGAGGTGGCTACACCTTC. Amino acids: CASSSAGTQGGGGYTF.

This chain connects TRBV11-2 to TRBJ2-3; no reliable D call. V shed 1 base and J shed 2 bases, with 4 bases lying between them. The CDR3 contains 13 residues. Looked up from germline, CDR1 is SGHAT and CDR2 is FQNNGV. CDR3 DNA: TGTGCCAGCAGCTTAGGCCCCACAGATACGCAGTATTTT. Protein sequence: CASSLGPTDTQYF.

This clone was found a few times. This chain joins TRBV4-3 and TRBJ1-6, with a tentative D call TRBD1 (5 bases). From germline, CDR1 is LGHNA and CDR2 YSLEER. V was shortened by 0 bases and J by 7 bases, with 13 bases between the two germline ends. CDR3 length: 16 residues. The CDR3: CASSQEGRAKNSPLHF. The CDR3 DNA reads TGCGCCAGCAGCCAAGAGGGCAGGGCGAAAAATTCACCCCTCCACTTT.

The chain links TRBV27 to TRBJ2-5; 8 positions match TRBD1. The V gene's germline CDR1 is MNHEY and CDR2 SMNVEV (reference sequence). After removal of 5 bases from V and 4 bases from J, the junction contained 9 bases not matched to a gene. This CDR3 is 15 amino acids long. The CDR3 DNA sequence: TGTGCCAGCAGTCCCCTAGGCAGGGGGCGAGAGACCCAGTACTTC. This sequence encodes CASSPLGRGRETQYF.

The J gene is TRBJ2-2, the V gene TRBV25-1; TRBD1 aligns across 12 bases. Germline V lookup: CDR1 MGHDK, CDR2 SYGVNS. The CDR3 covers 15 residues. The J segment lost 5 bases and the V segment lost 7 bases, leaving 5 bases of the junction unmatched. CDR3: CASTGTGGYTGELFF. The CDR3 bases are TGTGCCAGCACTGGGACAGGGGGCTATACCGGGGAGCTGTTTTTT.

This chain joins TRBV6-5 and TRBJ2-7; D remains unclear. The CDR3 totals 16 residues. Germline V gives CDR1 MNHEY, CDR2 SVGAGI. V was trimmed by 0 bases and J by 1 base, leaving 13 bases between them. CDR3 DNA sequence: TGTGCCAGCAGTTACTCAGCCCTCGGCCGGTCCTACGAGCAGTACTTC. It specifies CASSYSALGRSYEQYF.

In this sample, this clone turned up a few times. The CDR3: CASSLKGQGDETQYF. The CDR3 DNA reads as TGTGCCAGCAGCTTAAAGGGACAGGGGGACGAGACCCAGTACTTC. V usage is TRBV7-9 and J usage is TRBJ2-5, with 11 bases aligning to TRBD1. This CDR3 has 15 amino acids. The V and J ends lost 2 bases and 5 bases, in that order; junction bases with no gene match: 4. CDR1 SEHNR and CDR2 FQNEAQ come from the germline V gene (reference sequence).

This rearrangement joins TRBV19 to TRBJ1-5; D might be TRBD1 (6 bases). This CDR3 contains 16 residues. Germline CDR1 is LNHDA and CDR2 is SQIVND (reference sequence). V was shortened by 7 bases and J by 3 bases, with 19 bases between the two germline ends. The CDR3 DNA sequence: TGTGCCAGTATGGTTCGGGGAAAGGGGGACAATCAGCCCCAGCATTTT. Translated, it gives CASMVRGKGDNQPQHF.

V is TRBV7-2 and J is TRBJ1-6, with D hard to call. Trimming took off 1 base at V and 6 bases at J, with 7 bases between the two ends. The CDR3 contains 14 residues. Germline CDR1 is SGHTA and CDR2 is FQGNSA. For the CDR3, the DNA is TGTGCCAGCAGCTTAGACGGCCTTAATTCACCCCTCCACTTT. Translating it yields CASSLDGLNSPLHF.

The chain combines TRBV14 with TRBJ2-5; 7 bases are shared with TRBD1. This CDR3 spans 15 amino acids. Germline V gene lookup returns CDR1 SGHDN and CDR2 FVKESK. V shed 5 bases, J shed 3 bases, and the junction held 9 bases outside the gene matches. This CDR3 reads CASSRRGTAKETQYF. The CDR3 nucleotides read TGTGCCAGCAGCAGAAGGGGGACAGCTAAAGAGACCCAGTACTTC.

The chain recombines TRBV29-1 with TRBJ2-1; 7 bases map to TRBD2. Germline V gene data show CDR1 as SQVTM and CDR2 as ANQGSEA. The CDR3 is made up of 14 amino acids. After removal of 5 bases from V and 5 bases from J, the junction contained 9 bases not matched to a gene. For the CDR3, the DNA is TGCAGCGTTCCCCCCGGGGGGACGAACAATGAGCAGTTCTTC. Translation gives CSVPPGGTNNEQFF.

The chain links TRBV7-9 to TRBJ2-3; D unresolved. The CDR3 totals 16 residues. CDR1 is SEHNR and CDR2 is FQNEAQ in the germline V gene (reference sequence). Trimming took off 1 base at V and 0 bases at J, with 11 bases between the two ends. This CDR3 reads CASSLGPSASTDTQYF. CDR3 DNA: TGTGCCAGCAGCTTAGGGCCGTCGGCTAGCACAGATACGCAGTATTTT.